These 15 T cell receptor beta chains were sequenced from one sample in a study of blood T cell repertoires in COVID-19 (TCRdb year 2020). Library prep was done by the immunoSEQ multiplex PCR assay. In TCRdb, the immuneACCESS table is reduced to in-frame sequences with V and J assigned. These tables do not hold every clone; where another copy was compared, an unresolved V gene accounts for under half, and the others remain unexplained. For this sample there are about 440,000 clones; around 88% appear just once. Around 12% of the sample is in the top ten clones. Source material: peripheral blood. The receptors were sampled from a woman between 45 and 65 years old with COVID-19, enrolled during active disease.

V usage is TRBV7-3 and J usage is TRBJ2-1; D might be TRBD1 (6 bases). V dropped 3 bases and J dropped 0 bases, with 9 bases sitting between them. The CDR3 covers 15 residues. Germline V gene lookup returns CDR1 SGHTA and CDR2 FQGTGA. The CDR3 nucleotides are TGTGCCAGCAGCTTCACAGGGTCCTCCTACAATGAGCAGTTCTTC. Translated: CASSFTGSSYNEQFF.

The chain uses TRBV30 and TRBJ1-1; no firm D call. The CDR3 is 13 residues long. The germline V gene encodes CDR1 GTSNPN and CDR2 SVGIG (reference sequence). The V end lost 0 bases, the J end lost 4 bases, and 9 bases lay between the germline ends. CDR3 coding DNA: TGTGCCTGGAGTGTAAAAGGGAGCACTGAAGCTTTCTTT. It is translated as CAWSVKGSTEAFF.

The genes are TRBV19 and TRBJ2-3; no firm D call. V was shortened by 7 bases and J by 3 bases, with 11 bases between the two germline ends. The germline CDR1 and CDR2 sequences are LNHDA and SQIVND (reference sequence). CDR3 length equals 13 residues. The CDR3 spells CASTRRETDTQYF. The CDR3 bases are TGTGCCAGTACCCGGAGAGAGACAGATACGCAGTATTTT.

The J gene is TRBJ2-7, the V gene TRBV5-1; TRBD2 might be the D (6 bases). CDR1 and CDR2 (germline): SGHRS, YFSETQ. Trimming left V 5 bases short and J 0 bases short, with 24 bases between. This CDR3 spans 18 amino acids. CDR3 sequence reads: CASSHGREVAAFSYEQYF. Here the CDR3 DNA reads TGCGCCAGCAGTCATGGGCGGGAAGTCGCAGCGTTCTCCTACGAGCAGTACTTC. Looking up the rest from reference TRBV5-1 and TRBJ2-7 gives the full variable domain: KAGVTQTPRYLIKTRGQQVTLSCSPISGHRSVSWYQQTPGQGLQFLFEYFSETQRNKGNFPGRFSGRQFSNSRSEMNVSTLELGDSALYLCASSHGREVAAFSYEQYFGPGTRLTVT.

This sequence joins TRBV28 and TRBJ1-2; 8 bases map to TRBD1. V shed 5 bases, J shed 8 bases, and the junction held 22 bases outside the gene matches. Germline values: CDR1 MDHEN, CDR2 SYDVKM. The CDR3 runs 18 residues. Here the CDR3 DNA reads TGTGCCAGCAGTACCTCGAGACAGGGGCGGGAGAGGCCATTGGGCTACACCTTC. Its protein is CASSTSRQGRERPLGYTF.

The genes are TRBV27 and TRBJ1-2; 9 bases agree with TRBD1. After removal of 6 bases from V and 2 bases from J, the junction contained 4 bases not matched to a gene. The CDR3 extends over 14 amino acids. Germline V lookup: CDR1 MNHEY, CDR2 SMNVEV (reference sequence). CDR3 region: CASSLTGGNYGYTF. DNA for the CDR3: TGTGCCAGCAGCTTGACAGGGGGGAACTATGGCTACACCTTC.

The rearrangement uses TRBV21-1 and TRBJ2-5; the table calls TRBD1, which could not be checked here. TRBV21-1 is a listed pseudogene. The CDR3 is 13 amino acids. The CDR3 loop is CASSKGQGETQYF. The CDR3 bases are TGTGCCAGCAGCAAAGGACAGGGGGAGACCCAGTACTTC.

This clone was observed a handful of times. The chain uses TRBV2 and TRBJ1-2; TRBD1 matches 7 bases. CDR3 length: 14 residues. V lost 6 bases, J lost 3 bases, and 7 bases stayed unmatched. CDR1 is SNHLY, CDR2 FYNNEI, per germline. The CDR3 nucleotides are TGTGCCAGCAGGGATTCCGGGACAGACTATGGCTACACCTTC. Translated: CASRDSGTDYGYTF.

This CDR3 reads CASSTVQGSSYEQYF. The DNA for the CDR3 is TGTGCCAGTAGTACCGTACAGGGCAGCTCCTACGAGCAGTACTTC. The rearrangement uses TRBV19 and TRBJ2-7, with a weak D call TRBD1 (6 bases). The V and J ends lost 4 bases and 0 bases respectively, with 13 bases between them. Germline CDR1 is LNHDA and CDR2 is SQIVND (reference sequence). CDR3 length: 15 residues.

The genes are TRBV7-6 and TRBJ2-1, with TRBD2 identical over 7 bases. This CDR3 has 17 residues. Germline CDR1 is SGHVS and CDR2 is FNYEAQ. The junction had 15 bases not matched to a gene; V was cut back by 5 bases and J by 5 bases. CDR3 region: CASSKRGAGSVNNEQFF. For the CDR3, the DNA is TGTGCCAGCAGCAAAAGAGGAGCGGGGTCCGTAAACAATGAGCAGTTCTTC.

The V call is TRBV11-2, the J call TRBJ1-1; 8 bases line up with TRBD1. The CDR3 extends over 14 amino acids. Germline CDR1 SGHAT, CDR2 FQNNGV. V lost 5 bases, J lost 5 bases, and 7 bases stayed unmatched. The CDR3 DNA sequence: TGTGCCAGCAGCCAGGACAGGGTAGAAACTGAAGCTTTCTTT. It encodes CASSQDRVETEAFF.

The V and J genes are TRBV18 and TRBJ2-3; TRBD2 aligns across 9 bases. CDR1 and CDR2 (germline): KGHSH, LQKENI. Trimming took 6 bases from V and 0 from J; bases not matched to a gene: 7. The CDR3 has 16 amino acids. Written as DNA, the CDR3 is TGTGCCAGCTCCCTCGGCGGGGGGGCTAGCACAGATACGCAGTATTTT. This translates into CASSLGGGASTDTQYF.

The V gene is TRBV28, the J gene TRBJ1-3, with TRBD1 matching 9 bases. J lost 6 bases, V lost 5 bases, and 14 bases had no gene match. The CDR3 extends over 17 amino acids. From germline, CDR1 is MDHEN and CDR2 SYDVKM. The CDR3 here is CASSPTTSRDRANTIYF. CDR3 DNA: TGTGCCAGCAGTCCCACCACGTCCCGGGACAGGGCAAACACCATATATTTT.

V and J are TRBV30 and TRBJ1-4, with a weak D call TRBD1 (5 bases). The CDR3 runs 14 residues. The germline gives CDR1 GTSNPN, CDR2 SVGIG (reference sequence). Trimming removed 2 bases at V and 1 base at J, with 8 bases between. CDR3 DNA: TGTGCCTGGAGTTCGGGACTAACTAATGAAAAACTGTTTTTT. Translating gives CAWSSGLTNEKLFF.

This rearrangement joins TRBV11-2 to TRBJ2-3; TRBD2 matches at 9 bases. V lost 8 bases to trimming and J lost 3 bases; unmatched junction nucleotides: 6. In germline, CDR1 is SGHAT, CDR2 FQNNGV. The CDR3 totals 14 residues. The DNA for the CDR3 is TGTGCCAGCGGGGTTAGCGGGGGAACAGATACGCAGTATTTT. The encoded protein is CASGVSGGTDTQYF.